The 9 T cell receptor beta chains in this list originate from one sample, sequenced in a study of blood T cell repertoires in COVID-19 (dated by TCRdb to the early 2020s). Library preparation employed the immunoSEQ multiplex PCR assay. In its TCRdb copy, this immuneACCESS table keeps in-frame sequences only and misses some clones. Where compared with another copy, unresolved V genes explain less than half of these, and the others have no known cause. The sample table contains about 200,000 clones; only one count was recorded for over 60% of them. The ten top clones hold approximately 6.6% of the sample. The specimen was peripheral blood. These TCRs come from a woman in her seventies with acute or convalescent COVID-19.

The gene calls are TRBV6-2 or TRBV6-3 and TRBJ1-1, with D possibly TRBD1 on 5 matching bases. The V gene lost 4 bases and the J gene lost 5 bases, with 11 bases spanning the gap. Germline V gives CDR1 MNHEY, CDR2 SVGEGT. This CDR3 comprises 13 residues. The DNA of the CDR3 is TGTGCCAGCAGTTTCGCGGGGGGAACTGAAGCTTTCTTT. As protein: CASSFAGGTEAFF.

This rearrangement joins TRBV6-5 to TRBJ2-7, with TRBD1 identical over 7 bases. The CDR3 consists of 13 residues. Per the germline V gene, CDR1 is MNHEY and CDR2 is SVGAGI. Germline trimming cut 6 bases from V and 3 bases from J; bases unmatched to any gene: 5. CDR3 amino acids: CASRVGQRYEQYF. DNA for the CDR3: TGTGCCAGCAGGGTGGGACAGCGCTACGAGCAGTACTTC.

This clone is a singleton in its sample. The chain is built from TRBV5-1 and TRBJ2-3; D might be TRBD1 (5 bases). Germline V gene lookup returns CDR1 SGHRS and CDR2 YFSETQ. The CDR3 contains 15 residues. The V end was cut by 2 bases, the J end by 1 base, with 11 bases between. DNA of the CDR3: TGCGCCAGCAGCTTCTTACAAGGGGGCACAGATACGCAGTATTTT. Residues: CASSFLQGGTDTQYF.

This chain links TRBV4-3 with TRBJ1-6, with 7 nucleotides matching TRBD1. Per the germline V gene, CDR1 is LGHNA and CDR2 is YSLEER. Trimming removed 3 bases from V and 5 bases from J; junction bases left unmatched: 7. The CDR3 extends over 16 amino acids. CDR3 amino acids: CASSQGTTGNNSPLHF. CDR3 nucleotides: TGCGCCAGCAGCCAGGGTACGACAGGGAATAATTCACCCCTCCACTTT.

This clone was observed a single time. V is TRBV20-1 and J is TRBJ1-2; possible D gene TRBD1, 6 bases. V was shortened by 8 bases and J by 6 bases, with 13 bases between the two germline ends. The germline V gene has CDR1 DFQATT and CDR2 SNEGSKA (reference sequence). The CDR3 is 11 amino acids. CDR3 nucleotides: TGCAGTACAGGGACCCCGGATGGCTACACCTTC. Residues: CSTGTPDGYTF.

This rearrangement joins TRBV10-1 to TRBJ2-1, with TRBD2 as a possible D gene (6 bases). Deletions cut 11 bases from V and 5 bases from J, with 16 bases between. The CDR3 contains 13 residues. CDR1 WNHNN and CDR2 SYGVQD come from the germline V gene (reference sequence). CDR3 amino acids: CAFIGGYDNEQFF. CDR3 bases: TGCGCCTTTATAGGAGGGTACGACAATGAGCAGTTCTTC.

The chain has TRBV7-8 and TRBJ2-5; TRBD1 is a possible D gene (6 bases). The CDR3 spans 13 residues. Trimming shortened V by 0 bases and J by 5 bases, and 7 bases separated the two germline ends. Germline-derived CDR1 and CDR2 are SGHVS and FQNEAQ. The CDR3: CASSLAGAETQYF. Here the CDR3 DNA reads TGTGCCAGCAGCTTAGCGGGGGCGGAGACCCAGTACTTC.

This clone occurred a few times. The V gene is TRBV7-2, the J gene TRBJ2-1, with 8 positions matching TRBD2. CDR1 and CDR2 (germline): SGHTA, FQGNSA. V lost 5 bases to trimming and J lost 7 bases; unmatched junction nucleotides: 4. The CDR3 covers 13 residues. The CDR3 DNA reads TGTGCCAGCAGCCGAGTAGCGGGAAATGAGCAGTTCTTC. Residues: CASSRVAGNEQFF. Full variable domain (outside the CDR3, taken from reference TRBV7-2 and TRBJ2-1): GAGVSQSPSNKVTEKGKDVELRCDPISGHTALYWYRQSLGQGLEFLIYFQGNSAPDKSGLPSDRFSAERTGGSVSTLTIQRTQQEDSAVYLCASSRVAGNEQFFGPGTRLTVL.

This chain links TRBV6-5 with TRBJ1-2, with 7 positions matching TRBD1. V was pared by 5 bases and J by 4 bases, with 7 bases of the junction left unmatched. CDR1 and CDR2 from the germline V gene are MNHEY and SVGAGI. There are 14 residues in the CDR3. CDR3 loop: CASSRGGLGYGYTF. CDR3 in DNA: TGTGCCAGCAGTCGAGGGGGCTTGGGCTATGGCTACACCTTC.